The present T cell receptor (beta chain) was sequenced within a study of human T cells and chemical hapten exposure. Study summary: Diphenylcyclopropenone, dosed weekly to the scalp, was given to patients throughout the roughly 25-week study. Overall study findings and caveats: With DPC sensitization, TCRs exceeding 1 in 1000 frequency showed no change.

The time point is: patch test 2, 6 weeks after DPC sensitization. Indicated treatment: therapeutic diphenylcyclopropenone sensitization with weekly scalp DPC. Donors were 18 to 70-year-old alopecia patients suitable for DPC. TCRdb fed the RACE reads into MiXCR, producing one record per CDR3 protein. The data show approximately 28,000 distinct CDR3 sequences, with more than 8% seen just once and about 7% held by the top ten. Per the germline V gene, CDR1 is SGHVS and CDR2 is FNYEAQ. The CDR3 has 13 residues. V lost 5 bases and J lost 6, with 10 bases in between. This clonotype is medium-sized in the sample. Its matching antigen is unknown.

The V gene is TRBV7-6, the J gene TRBJ2-2; the D is unclear. The receptor was derived from a man aged 30 to 39 with alopecia areata. Some clones in this sample may be carry-over from other donors' samples. Specimen: whole blood, collected in connection with sensitization to the hapten diphenylcyclopropenone (DPC). CDR3 in amino acids: CASSKALPGELFF. The CDR3 DNA reads as TGTGCCAGCAGCAAGGCTCTGCCCGGGGAGCTGTTTTTT.